This T cell receptor beta chain is drawn from a study of blood T cell repertoires in COVID-19 (dated by TCRdb to 2020 to 2021). Context from the whole study: Collaborator samples came from the United States, Italy and Spain and covered acute and convalescent phases of COVID-19. The dataset comprised deeply sampled blood TCRbeta repertoires from subjects exposed to, actively infected with, or recovered from COVID-19. Sample metadata almost always included a de-identified subject ID, COVID-19 status, age in years and sex. The samples were drawn from two sources: the first 160 participants of the ongoing ImmuneRACE study, and 1,000 to 1,500 subjects contributed by 6 global collaborators. The repertoires were made available in a free public database intended to serve as a resource for research on the immune response to SARS-CoV-2. The prospective study material was composed of cDNA or gDNA derived from T cells, B-cell-depleted T cells, or PBMCs. Where available, HLA class I and class II types were obtained from metadata supplied by the sample provider rather than from assay-based typing. Overall results and qualifications from the work: The amount of clinical and demographic metadata varied by source and participant and was provided uncurated.

To note about this clone: Its specific antigen is unknown. No much larger clonotype is one base removed from it; base qualities were not supplied.

In the prospective study, participants were about 18 to 100 years old, resided in 24 geographic areas of the United States, and were enrolled through a virtual design. To assign participants to cohorts, the prospective study relied on clinical history that participants themselves reported in a screening survey and a study questionnaire. For ImmuneRACE Cohort 3, a participant was defined as recovered based on two consecutive negative NP/OP PCR tests, clearance by a healthcare professional, or resolution of symptoms. In the prospective study, mobile phlebotomists collected whole blood, serum and a nasopharyngeal or oropharyngeal swab from each participant. Participants in the prospective study had the option to provide additional blood draws and questionnaires over an approximately 2-month period. Prospective study blood samples were shipped either frozen or at room temperature before DNA extraction.

TCRbeta CDR3 regions were amplified from genomic DNA by means of the immunoSEQ Assay, a bias-controlled multiplex PCR. On the authors' methods: The number of nucleated cells in each sample was estimated from the amplification of reference gene primers within the assay. Sequence reads were collapsed and filtered to measure the absolute abundance of every unique TCRbeta CDR3 rearrangement. For each sample, productive Simpson clonality was calculated as the square root of Simpson's diversity index over productive rearrangements. TCRdb's version of the immuneACCESS table is confined to in-frame rearrangements and falls short of the full clone set. An unresolved V gene accounts for under half of the shortfall where checked; the remainder is of unknown origin. That table supplies the V and J calls and clone size; D and trimming were determined from the DNA. This sample gives approximately 300,000 clones in total; 86% of them show up just once. The top ten clonotypes cover roughly 2.6% of the sample.

V is reduced by 2 bases and J by 4 bases, leaving a spacing of 5 bases between them. CDR1 and CDR2 are read off the germline V gene (reference sequence) as GTSNPN and SVGIG. Measured from the cysteine to the phenylalanine, the CDR3 is 11 residues long. The only DNA kept is the CDR3, 33 bases in frame from the first base. This TCR was sampled from a woman aged 18 to 35 who had recovered from COVID-19. Sequences were obtained from PBMCs or T cells enriched from blood (not recorded which). The chain couples TRBV30 to TRBJ1-2, with the D gene too uncertain to name. The DNA sequence follows: TGTGCCTGGAGTACGGGCTATGGCTACACCTTC. This yields the protein CAWSTGYGYTF.